This T cell receptor (beta chain) was profiled in a study of T cell responses to AZD1222 COVID-19 vaccine. The study's findings and limits: All repertoire sampling was performed exclusively after the peak T cell response. Nearly half of unique spike-specific TCRs reportedly avoided B.1.351 and B.1.1.7 mutated regions. Once two AZD1222 doses were given, Spike-specific TCR breadth and depth went up.

Second doses that came at about 4 or about 12 weeks were put together. Regarding this clone: Its antigen is still unknown.

Data came from immunoSEQ multiplex PCR; TCRdb stores just in-frame clones and leaves some out. The data hold 75,000 to 90,000 clones, with approximately 90% observed a single time. Trimming left V 0 bases short and J 8 bases short, with 11 bases between. CDR1 is LNHNV and CDR2 is YYDKDF in the germline V gene (reference sequence). CDR3 length equals 14 residues. The clonotype originates from an adult who received the AZD1222 COVID-19 vaccine. Sequencing used peripheral blood, obtained 28 days after the second AZD1222 dose. The chain joins TRBV15 to TRBJ2-1, with a possible D match to TRBD2 (6 bases). In nucleotides, the CDR3 is TGTGCCACCAGCAGAGATGGGGGGTGGGATGAGCAGTTCTTC. Translating gives CATSRDGGWDEQFF.